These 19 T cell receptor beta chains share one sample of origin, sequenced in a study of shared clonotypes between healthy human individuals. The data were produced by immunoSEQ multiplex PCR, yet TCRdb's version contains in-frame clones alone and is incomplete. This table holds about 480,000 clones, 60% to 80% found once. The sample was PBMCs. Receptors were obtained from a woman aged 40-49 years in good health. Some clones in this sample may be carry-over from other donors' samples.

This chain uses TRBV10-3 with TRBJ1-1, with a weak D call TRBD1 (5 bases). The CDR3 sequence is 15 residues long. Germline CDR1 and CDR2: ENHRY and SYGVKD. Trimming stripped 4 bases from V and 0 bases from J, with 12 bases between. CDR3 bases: TGTGCCATCAGTGGAGGGGTCCTCATGAACACTGAAGCTTTCTTT. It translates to CAISGGVLMNTEAFF.

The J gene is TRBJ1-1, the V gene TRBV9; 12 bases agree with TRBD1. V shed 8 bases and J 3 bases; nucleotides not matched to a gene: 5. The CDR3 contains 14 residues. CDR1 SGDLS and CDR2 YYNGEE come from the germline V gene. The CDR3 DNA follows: TGTGCCAGTGGGGGACAGGGGGCGGACACTGAAGCTTTCTTT. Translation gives CASGGQGADTEAFF.

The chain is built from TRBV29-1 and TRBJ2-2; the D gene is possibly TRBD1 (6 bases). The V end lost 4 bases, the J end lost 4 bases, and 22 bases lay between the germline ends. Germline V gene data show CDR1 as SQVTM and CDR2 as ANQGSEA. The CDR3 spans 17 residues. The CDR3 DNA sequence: TGCAGCGTTGGGGGGACATTTGGGGAAGGAATCACCGGGGAGCTGTTTTTT. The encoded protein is CSVGGTFGEGITGELFF.

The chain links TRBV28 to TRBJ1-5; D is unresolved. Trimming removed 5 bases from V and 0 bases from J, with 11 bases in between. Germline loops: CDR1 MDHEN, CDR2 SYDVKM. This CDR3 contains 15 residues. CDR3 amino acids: CASSPDMYSNQPQHF. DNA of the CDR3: TGTGCCAGCAGTCCCGACATGTATAGCAATCAGCCCCAGCATTTT.

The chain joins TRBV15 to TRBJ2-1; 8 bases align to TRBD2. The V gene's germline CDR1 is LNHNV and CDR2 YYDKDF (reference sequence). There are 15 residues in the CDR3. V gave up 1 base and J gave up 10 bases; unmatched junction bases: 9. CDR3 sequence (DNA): TGTGCCACCAGCAGAGGCCTAGCGGGTGTCATGGAGCAGTTCTTC. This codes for CATSRGLAGVMEQFF.

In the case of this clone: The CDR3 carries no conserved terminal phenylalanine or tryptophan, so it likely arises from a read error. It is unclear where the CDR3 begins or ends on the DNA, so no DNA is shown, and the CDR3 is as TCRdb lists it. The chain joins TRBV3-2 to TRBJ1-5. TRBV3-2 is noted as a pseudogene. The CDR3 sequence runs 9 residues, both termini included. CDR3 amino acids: CASSQQLRI.

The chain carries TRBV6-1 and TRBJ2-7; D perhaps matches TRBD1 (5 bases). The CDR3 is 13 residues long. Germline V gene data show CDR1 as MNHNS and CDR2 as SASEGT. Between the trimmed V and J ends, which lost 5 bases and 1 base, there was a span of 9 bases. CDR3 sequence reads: CASSSKGSYEQYF. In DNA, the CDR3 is TGTGCCAGCAGTAGCAAGGGGTCCTACGAGCAGTACTTC.

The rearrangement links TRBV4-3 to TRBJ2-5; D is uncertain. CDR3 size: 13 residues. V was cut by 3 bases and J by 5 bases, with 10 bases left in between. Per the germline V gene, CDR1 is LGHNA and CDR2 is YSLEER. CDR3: CASSHLLGETQYF. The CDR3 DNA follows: TGCGCCAGCAGCCATCTGTTGGGGGAGACCCAGTACTTC.

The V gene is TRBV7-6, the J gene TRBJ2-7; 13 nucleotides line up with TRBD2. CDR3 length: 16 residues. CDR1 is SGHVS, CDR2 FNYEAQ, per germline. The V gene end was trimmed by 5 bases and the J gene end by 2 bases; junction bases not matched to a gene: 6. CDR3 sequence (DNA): TGTGCCAGCAGCGGAGGGACTAGCGGGATGACCTACGAGCAGTACTTC. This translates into CASSGGTSGMTYEQYF.

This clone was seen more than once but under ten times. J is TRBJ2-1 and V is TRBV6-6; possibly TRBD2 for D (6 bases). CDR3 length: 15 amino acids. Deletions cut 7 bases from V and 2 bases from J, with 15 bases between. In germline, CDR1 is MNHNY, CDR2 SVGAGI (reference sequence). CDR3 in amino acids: CASIRRAAPYNEQFF. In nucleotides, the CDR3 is TGTGCCAGCATCCGGAGGGCAGCCCCCTACAATGAGCAGTTCTTC.

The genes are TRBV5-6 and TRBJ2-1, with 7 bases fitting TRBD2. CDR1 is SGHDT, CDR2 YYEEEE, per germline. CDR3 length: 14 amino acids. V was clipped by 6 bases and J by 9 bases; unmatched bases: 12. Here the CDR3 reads CASIPSGGVAEQFF. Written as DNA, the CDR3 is TGTGCCAGCATTCCCTCGGGGGGAGTAGCTGAGCAGTTCTTC.

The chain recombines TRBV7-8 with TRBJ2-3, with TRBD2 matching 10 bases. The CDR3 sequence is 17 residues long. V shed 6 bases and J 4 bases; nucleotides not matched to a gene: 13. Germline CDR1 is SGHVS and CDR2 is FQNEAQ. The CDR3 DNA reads TGTGCCAGCAGGTCCGGCCCGGCTAGCGGGAGAGCAGATACGCAGTATTTT. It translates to CASRSGPASGRADTQYF.

The CDR3, as DNA: TGCGCCAGCAGCTCCCGACAGGGTTGGGGTAATGAGCAGTTCTTC. Translating it yields CASSSRQGWGNEQFF. The chain employs TRBV5-1 and TRBJ2-1, with 7 bases aligning to TRBD1. This CDR3 has 15 residues. With 3 bases clipped from V and 7 bases from J, the junction kept 10 bases outside the gene matches. Germline V gene lookup returns CDR1 SGHRS and CDR2 YFSETQ.

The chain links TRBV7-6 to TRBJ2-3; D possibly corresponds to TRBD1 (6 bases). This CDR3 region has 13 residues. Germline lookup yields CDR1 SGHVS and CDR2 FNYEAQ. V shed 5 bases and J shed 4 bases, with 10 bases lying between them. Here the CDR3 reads CASSPEGADTQYF. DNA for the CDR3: TGTGCCAGCAGCCCAGAGGGGGCAGATACGCAGTATTTT.

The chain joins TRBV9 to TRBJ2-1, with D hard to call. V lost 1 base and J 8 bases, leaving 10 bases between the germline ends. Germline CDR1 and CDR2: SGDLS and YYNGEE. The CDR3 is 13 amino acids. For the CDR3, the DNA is TGTGCCAGCAGCGTAAGGCCGCGGTATGAGCAGTTCTTC. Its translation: CASSVRPRYEQFF.

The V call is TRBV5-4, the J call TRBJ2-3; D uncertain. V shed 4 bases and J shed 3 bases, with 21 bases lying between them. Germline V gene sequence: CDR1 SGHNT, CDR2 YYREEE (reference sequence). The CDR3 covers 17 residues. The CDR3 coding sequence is TGTGCCAGCAGCCCCACGCTTATAATAAGTGGGACAGATACGCAGTATTTT. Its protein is CASSPTLIISGTDTQYF.

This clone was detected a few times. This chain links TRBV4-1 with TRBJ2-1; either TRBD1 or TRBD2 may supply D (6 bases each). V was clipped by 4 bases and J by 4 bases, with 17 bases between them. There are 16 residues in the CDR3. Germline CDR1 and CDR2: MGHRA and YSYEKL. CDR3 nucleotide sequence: TGCGCCAGCAGCCGCCTTGGAGGGGGGCGATACAATGAGCAGTTCTTC. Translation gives CASSRLGGGRYNEQFF.

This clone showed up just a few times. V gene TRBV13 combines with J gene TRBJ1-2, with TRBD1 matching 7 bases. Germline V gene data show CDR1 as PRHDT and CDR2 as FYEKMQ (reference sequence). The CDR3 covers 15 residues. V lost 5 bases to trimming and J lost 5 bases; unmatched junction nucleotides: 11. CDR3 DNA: TGTGCCAGCAGCCAAGACAGGGCCTCGTTTTATGGCTACACCTTC. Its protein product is CASSQDRASFYGYTF.

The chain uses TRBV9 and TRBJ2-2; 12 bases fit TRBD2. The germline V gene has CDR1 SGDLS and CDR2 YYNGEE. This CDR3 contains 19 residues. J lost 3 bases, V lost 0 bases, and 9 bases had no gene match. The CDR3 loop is CASSVDEWGLAGYTGELFF. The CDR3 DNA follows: TGTGCCAGCAGCGTAGATGAGTGGGGACTAGCGGGCTACACCGGGGAGCTGTTTTTT.